This is a list of T cell receptor beta chains from one sample in a study of CD8 T cells in ankylosing spondylitis. TCRdb re-called the 5' RACE reads with MiXCR, one entry per CDR3 protein. The repertoire holds 200,000 to 250,000 distinct CDR3 sequences, with about 10% as singletons. Sequenced sample: blood, either unsorted or a sorted T cell fraction (not recorded which). These receptors were obtained from a male donor with ankylosing spondylitis or in good health (not recorded which). Both conserved end residues are part of each CDR3. A D gene is named only where the DNA matches it firmly. Where a row states a size, it is once, few, many or the class of an expanded clone; other rows omit it.

d_call j_call v_call clone_size cdr3_aa cdr3_nt
TRBD1 TRBJ1-5 TRBV19 - CASSLQGSESNQPQHF TGTGCCAGTAGTCTACAGGGGTCGGAAAGCAATCAGCCCCAGCATTTT
- TRBJ2-3 TRBV3-1 - CASSRHGGGPRNTDTQYF TGTGCCAGCAGCAGGCATGGGGGGGGCCCCCGGAACACAGATACGCAGTATTTT
- TRBJ1-6 TRBV5-1 many CASSGQGLNDSPLHF TGCGCCAGCAGCGGCCAGGGGCTAAACGATTCACCCCTCCACTTT
TRBD2 TRBJ2-7 TRBV20-1 - CSATAASSGGLPYEQYF TGCAGTGCCACGGCAGCGTCTAGCGGGGGGCTCCCCTACGAGCAGTACTTC
- TRBJ1-5 TRBV5-1 many CASSLGAPNQPQHF TGCGCCAGCAGCTTGGGGGCTCCCAATCAGCCCCAGCATTTT
- TRBJ2-3 TRBV3-1 many CASSQRGEGTDTQYF TGTGCCAGCAGCCAACGGGGAGAGGGCACAGATACGCAGTATTTT
- TRBJ2-7 TRBV20-1 few CSASDRPEQYF TGCAGTGCTAGTGACCGGCCCGAGCAGTACTTC
- TRBJ2-1 TRBV12-3/TRBV12-4 few CASRVTGSDEQFF TGTGCCAGCAGAGTGACGGGATCTGATGAGCAGTTCTTC
TRBD2 TRBJ2-1 TRBV30 many CAWSLGLAGGNEQFF TGTGCCTGGAGCTTAGGACTAGCGGGGGGGAATGAGCAGTTCTTC
- TRBJ2-7 TRBV29-1 many CSAPLPHLPSYEQYF TGCAGCGCTCCACTTCCCCATTTACCGTCCTACGAGCAGTACTTC
- TRBJ1-5 TRBV12-3/TRBV12-4 many CASSLITEGQPQHF TGTGCCAGCAGTTTAATTACCGAAGGTCAGCCCCAGCATTTT
TRBD2 TRBJ2-2 TRBV9 - CASSVVSGGVGELFF TGTGCCAGCAGCGTAGTTAGCGGGGGGGTCGGGGAGCTGTTTTTT
- TRBJ2-3 TRBV20-1 many CSARSGVIDTQYF TGCAGTGCTAGGTCGGGGGTAATAGATACGCAGTATTTT
- TRBJ2-6 TRBV12-3/TRBV12-4 few CASSSRGSGANVLTF TGTGCCAGCAGTTCGAGGGGCTCTGGGGCCAACGTCCTGACTTTC
- TRBJ2-7 TRBV12-3/TRBV12-4 - CASSPYLNEQYF TGTGCCAGCAGCCCGTACTTAAACGAGCAGTACTTC
- TRBJ2-3 TRBV7-2 many CASSFDVRGPDTQYF TGTGCCAGCAGCTTTGACGTAAGGGGACCAGATACGCAGTATTTT
- TRBJ1-1 TRBV7-9 many CASPAGENTEAFF TGTGCCAGTCCCGCAGGGGAGAACACTGAAGCTTTCTTT
- TRBJ2-2 TRBV28 few CASRGRGTGELFF TGTGCCAGCAGGGGTCGGGGCACCGGGGAGCTGTTTTTT
- TRBJ2-5 TRBV12-3/TRBV12-4 - CASTRLQDGTQYF TGTGCCAGCACCCGCCTTCAGGATGGGACCCAGTACTTC
TRBD2 TRBJ2-7 TRBV20-1 many CSARDGRGREQYF TGCAGTGCTAGAGATGGGCGGGGGAGAGAGCAGTACTTC
- TRBJ2-7 TRBV7-9 many CASSSTRQTYEQYF TGTGCCAGCAGCTCAACGAGGCAGACGTACGAGCAGTACTTC
- TRBJ1-5 TRBV9 many CASSVAGRGQPQHF TGTGCCAGCAGCGTAGCGGGGCGCGGTCAGCCCCAGCATTTT
TRBD1 TRBJ1-2 TRBV12-3/TRBV12-4 many CASILQDRGGYTF TGTGCCAGCATCCTCCAGGACAGGGGAGGCTACACCTTC
- TRBJ2-3 TRBV3-1 many CASSQVLTSTDTQYF TGTGCCAGCAGCCAAGTATTGACTAGCACAGATACGCAGTATTTT
- TRBJ1-6 TRBV5-1 many CASSGGTNDSPLHF TGCGCCAGCAGTGGGGGGACGAATGATTCACCCCTCCACTTT
TRBD1 TRBJ2-5 TRBV20-1 many CSARDLTGLKFRETQYF TGCAGTGCTAGAGATCTGACAGGGCTAAAATTTCGGGAGACCCAGTACTTC
TRBD1 TRBJ1-2 TRBV7-2 - CASSSPPGQGDGYTF TGTGCCAGCAGCTCCCCACCGGGACAGGGTGACGGCTACACCTTC
- TRBJ2-3 TRBV29-1 many CSVESRDTQYF TGCAGCGTTGAGTCCAGAGATACGCAGTATTTT
TRBD2 TRBJ2-3 TRBV7-8 many CASSSILSGGSDTQYF TGTGCCAGCAGCTCCATCCTCAGCGGGGGGTCAGATACGCAGTATTTT
TRBD1 TRBJ2-7 TRBV5-1 few CASSSNARDSIYEQYF TGCGCCAGCAGCTCAAACGCCCGGGACAGCATCTACGAGCAGTACTTC
- TRBJ2-1 TRBV7-2 few CASSFYYEQFF TGTGCCAGCAGCTTCTACTATGAGCAGTTCTTC
- TRBJ1-5 TRBV7-9 - CASSLMTDQPQHF TGTGCCAGCAGCTTAATGACAGATCAGCCCCAGCATTTT